The TCR beta chain described here comes from a study of cytomegalovirus exposure and HLA in healthy donors. Between the trimmed V and J ends, which lost 5 bases and 3 bases, there was a span of 11 bases. The CDR3 consists of 13 residues. Germline V CDR1 and CDR2: SNHLY, FYNNEI. The primer mix had 60 Vbeta and 13 Jbeta primers. Sequenced by immunoSEQ multiplex PCR; TCRdb stores in-frame clones only, minus some. This listing includes under 200,000 clones. Study results and caveats: The authors later found most CMV-associated TCR beta chains appeared HLA-restricted.

With respect to this clone: The antigen remains unidentified.

This receptor was identified in a man aged 25 to 40 in good health and CMV-seronegative. The rearrangement links TRBV2 to TRBJ2-7; a possible D gene is TRBD1 (5 bases). Sequences were obtained from PBMCs. The CDR3 is CASSQGRNYEQYF. CDR3 DNA sequence: TGTGCCAGCAGTCAGGGAAGGAACTACGAGCAGTACTTC.